This TCR beta chain is from a study of OX40 agonist ivuxolimab in advanced cancers. General notes on the study: Ivuxolimab was a fully human IgG2 agonistic monoclonal antibody targeting the costimulatory receptor OX40 (CD134). Intravenous ivuxolimab was administered to patients every 2 weeks at six dose levels: 0.01, 0.1, 0.3, 1.5, 3 and 10 mg/kg. Among the roughly 52 dose-escalation patients, 19 had hepatocellular carcinoma, about 15 melanoma, 9 renal cell carcinoma and 9 head and neck cancer. In the dose-escalation cohort, approximately 82% of patients were male, and the mean age was 60 years with a range of about 20 to 80. Patients were allowed to have had prior anti-PD-1, anti-PD-L1 or anti-CTLA-4 therapy, and approximately 41% of the dose-escalation patients had previously received checkpoint inhibitors. Three dose-escalation patients achieved partial responses, one with hepatocellular carcinoma and two with cutaneous melanoma. Peripheral TCRbeta sequencing aimed to test whether ivuxolimab altered TCR sequence diversity and caused clonal T-cell expansion. The paper reports the monotherapy dose-escalation portion (N of about 54 patients) of the phase I ivuxolimab trial. The full study reports these points: Clonal expansion of both CD4+ and CD8+ blood T cells was observed from baseline to week 6 at doses 0.1 to 3.0 mg/kg. After ivuxolimab, CD8+ T cells had more expanded clones than CD4+ T cells on average. Low levels of normalized T-cell clonal expansion were also shown by some nonresponding patients. Which antigens the clonally expanded peripheral T cells were specific for was not determined. In the 0.1-3.0 mg/kg groups, partial responders had among the lowest normalized peripheral clonal expansion, particularly in CD8+ T cells.

To sequence the TCRbeta CDR3 region, genomic DNA was isolated from the sorted cells. The immunoSEQ Assay was used to sequence the TCRbeta CDR3 regions. Entries here come from immuneACCESS through TCRdb and include only in-frame sequences with V and J called. Some clones fail to appear in such tables; in the studies checked, an unresolved V gene covers under half of the shortfall, and the cause of the remainder is unknown. Within this sample are around 70,000 clones, with over 80% of them counted one time only. The leading ten clones occupy under 6% of the sample. This clone was observed a handful of times. Its cognate antigen has yet to be identified. No quality values exist for individual bases; no much larger clone is one base distant. Patients with autoimmune disease history or receiving systemic immunosuppression were excluded from the trial. In every dose cohort, peripheral blood was drawn for TCR sequencing at baseline, cycle 4 day 1, and cycle 7 day 1. The samples were drawn from a first-in-human, open-label, multicenter phase I dose-escalation trial of ivuxolimab. The trial enrolled adults with locally advanced or metastatic head and neck squamous cell, hepatocellular, melanoma or renal cell carcinoma. CD4+ and CD8+ T cells were sorted separately from peripheral blood before TCR sequencing.

V is cut by 5 bases and J by 3 bases, and the space between the germline ends is 13 bases. Per the germline V gene (reference sequence), SGHAT is the CDR1 and FQDESV is the CDR2. The CDR3 holds 15 amino acids from the cysteine to the phenylalanine. Just CDR3 DNA is preserved here, 45 bases in frame from base 1. The specimen was CD4+ or CD8+ T cells sorted from blood, collected in a trial of the OX40 agonist ivuxolimab. This TCR came from an adult with an advanced solid tumor such as melanoma, head and neck, liver or kidney cancer. The chain employs TRBV11-1 and TRBJ2-2; the D gene is possibly TRBD1, with 6 bases matching. The CDR3 amino acid sequence is: CASSAGQRDTGELFF. The DNA reads as follows: TGTGCCAGCAGCGCCGGACAGCGTGACACCGGGGAGCTGTTTTTT.